The rows below give T cell receptor beta chains drawn from one sample of a study of blood T cells in healthy people across ages. TCRdb recomputed calls from the 5' RACE reads with MiXCR, one row per CDR3 protein. The data hold fewer than 2,000,000 distinct CDR3 sequences, with approximately 40% observed a single time. Specimen: blood. The source is a human donor in good health. The CDR3 runs from the conserved cysteine through the conserved F or W. The D gene is left open where the match is weak. Not all rows give a size; the values are once, few, many and, for expanded clones, a class.

length	V	J	D	size	DNA	CDR3
15	TRBV20-1	TRBJ2-5	TRBD2	-	TGCAGTGCTAGGCTGCTAGCGGGCCCTCAAGAGACCCAGTACTTC	CSARLLAGPQETQYF
14	TRBV28	TRBJ1-2	TRBD1	-	TGTGCCAGCAGTTTGAGGACAGGACACTATGGCTACACCTTC	CASSLRTGHYGYTF
13	TRBV20-1	TRBJ1-1	-	-	TGCAGTGCTAGTAGAGGGGTTCGGACTGAAGCTTTCTTT	CSASRGVRTEAFF
16	TRBV7-2	TRBJ2-5	-	-	TGTGCCAGCAGCTTAGGGTTAGGCCTTCCACAAGAGACCCAGTACTTC	CASSLGLGLPQETQYF
16	TRBV11-2	TRBJ2-5	TRBD2	-	TGTGCCAGCAGCCCGGGACTAGCGGGGGGAGCCTACGAACAGTACTTC	CASSPGLAGGAYEQYF
14	TRBV7-9	TRBJ1-2	-	-	TGTGCCAGCAGCTTGGGAGGGGGTGACTATGGCTGCACCTTC	CASSLGGGDYGCTF
15	TRBV6-2/TRBV6-3	TRBJ2-7	TRBD2	few	TGTGCCAGCAGCGCCTCGGGGGGTGGTCCCTACGAGCAGTACTTC	CASSASGGGPYEQYF
15	TRBV3-1	TRBJ2-5	TRBD2	-	TGTGCCAGCACCTTAGCGGGAGGGGTGCAAGAGACCCAGTACTTC	CASTLAGGVQETQYF
13	TRBV18	TRBJ1-1	TRBD1	once	TGTGCCAGCAGACAGGGGAGGGACACTGAAGCTTTCTTT	CASRQGRDTEAFF
16	TRBV25-1	TRBJ2-1	TRBD2	-	TGTGCCAGCAGTTCACAACTAGCGGGGGTGTCCAATGAGCAGTTCTTC	CASSSQLAGVSNEQFF
15	TRBV5-1	TRBJ2-5	-	-	TGCGCCAGCAGCTTTTTCACAGGCCTACAAGAGACCCAGTACTTC	CASSFFTGLQETQYF
15	TRBV7-9	TRBJ1-6	-	-	TGTGCCAGCAGCTTATACGGGAATCATAATTCACCCCTCCACTTT	CASSLYGNHNSPLHF
13	TRBV2	TRBJ2-1	-	-	TGTGCCAGCACCTGGTCCCGATACAATGAGCAGTTCTTC	CASTWSRYNEQFF
13	TRBV4-3	TRBJ2-1	-	few	TGCGCCAGCAGCCCGGTCATCTACAATGAGCAGTTCTTC	CASSPVIYNEQFF
15	TRBV9	TRBJ2-3	-	once	TGTGCCAGCAGCGCCGTTGCCCTAAGCACAGATACGCAGTATTTT	CASSAVALSTDTQYF
14	TRBV4-1	TRBJ1-6	-	few	TGCGCCAGCAGCCAAGATCTGGAGAATTCACCCCTCCACTTT	CASSQDLENSPLHF
15	TRBV6-1	TRBJ2-1	-	many	TGTGCCAGCACCCAAGAGGGGACAACGTACAATGAGCAGTTCTTC	CASTQEGTTYNEQFF
12	TRBV20-1	TRBJ2-1	-	-	TGCAGTGCGGGGGAGAGATACAATGAGCAGTTCTTC	CSAGERYNEQFF
22	TRBV2	TRBJ2-1	-	-	TGTGCCTGCAGTGAGTACGGGACACCCGAGGGTCCCCACCCGTTCGCTAACAATGAGCAGTTCTTC	CACSEYGTPEGPHPFANNEQFF
13	TRBV2	TRBJ1-5	-	-	TGTGCCAGCAGTGGGCAGATAACAGGGCCCCAGCATTTT	CASSGQITGPQHF
14	TRBV6-5	TRBJ2-2	-	once	TGTGCCAGCAGTCGGACGCTAAACACCGGGGAGCTGTTTTTT	CASSRTLNTGELFF
18	TRBV12-3/TRBV12-4	TRBJ1-5	-	-	TGTGCCAGCAGTTTAGAGGTTGCCAGTGAAAGGCACAATCAGCCCCAGCATTTT	CASSLEVASERHNQPQHF
14	TRBV6-5	TRBJ2-7	-	few	TGTGCCAGCAGTGACCACAGGAGCTCCTACGAGCAGTACTTC	CASSDHRSSYEQYF
14	TRBV28	TRBJ2-7	TRBD1	-	TGTGCCAGCAGTCCCCCCGGACAGGTGGGCGAGCAGTACTTC	CASSPPGQVGEQYF
13	TRBV7-2	TRBJ1-2	-	few	TGTGCCAGCAGCCTTAATCCGGCAAGGAGCGACACCTTC	CASSLNPARSDTF
14	TRBV12-3/TRBV12-4	TRBJ2-7	-	-	TGTGCCAGCAGTTCTAGGACCCACCACTACGAGCAGTACTTC	CASSSRTHHYEQYF
14	TRBV7-2	TRBJ2-7	-	-	TGTGCCAGCAGCTTCACCCTCGGCTCCTACGAGCAGTACTTC	CASSFTLGSYEQYF
16	TRBV29-1	TRBJ2-1	-	many	TGCAGCGTTTCCCGCGGGGGCGCCGGCTCCTACAATGAGCAGTTCTTC	CSVSRGGAGSYNEQFF
12	TRBV29-1	TRBJ1-2	TRBD1	few	TGCAGCGTTGGACAGGGGCGAGATGGCTACACCTTC	CSVGQGRDGYTF
14	TRBV20-1	TRBJ1-6	TRBD1	-	TGCAGTGCTCAACCGGGACAGGGGTATTCACCCCTCCACTTT	CSAQPGQGYSPLHF
15	TRBV7-9	TRBJ1-2	-	-	TGTGCCAGCAGCTTAAGTCTAGGACAGTTCTATGGCTACACCTTC	CASSLSLGQFYGYTF
14	TRBV3-1	TRBJ1-5	-	-	TGTGCCAGCAGCCAGAGGGACGGGATTCAGCCCCAGCATTTT	CASSQRDGIQPQHF